These 20 T cell receptor beta chains share one sample of origin, sequenced in a study of T cells in Graves' hyperthyroidism and ophthalmopathy. Amplified regions were TCR beta CDR3 sequences from RNA transcripts. HTBI primers were used for first-round RT-PCR of the TCR CDR3. TCRdb redid the calling of the multiplex PCR reads with MiXCR, one entry per CDR3 protein. The data contain about 560,000 distinct CDR3 sequences, about half of them singletons. The sample taken for sequencing was peripheral blood or thyroid tissue (not recorded which). The origin of the receptors is a young woman with Graves' hyperthyroidism.

V and J are TRBV6-6 and TRBJ2-5; weak D call: TRBD2 (6 bases). Germline CDR1 reads MNHNY; CDR2 reads SVGAGI (reference sequence). This CDR3 is built from 15 residues. V was pared by 0 bases and J by 4 bases, with 12 bases between. This chain's CDR3 is CASSYSRGGIETQYF. CDR3 coding DNA: TGTGCCAGCAGTTACTCGCGGGGAGGAATAGAGACCCAGTACTTC.

The V and J genes are TRBV4-1 and TRBJ2-7; TRBD2 aligns across 7 bases. The CDR3 covers 15 residues. The V gene's germline CDR1 is MGHRA and CDR2 YSYEKL. Germline trimming cut 3 bases from V and 0 bases from J; bases unmatched to any gene: 5. CDR3 in DNA: TGCGCCAGCAGCCATGCCTCTAGCGGCTCCTACGAGCAGTACTTC. Protein sequence: CASSHASSGSYEQYF.

The V gene is TRBV7-9, the J gene TRBJ2-2; D call uncertain. There are 15 residues in the CDR3. Trimming cost V 0 bases and J 1 base, with 6 bases left between them. Germline V gives CDR1 SEHNR, CDR2 FQNEAQ (reference sequence). The CDR3 is CASSLAGMNTGELFF. In DNA, the CDR3 is TGTGCCAGCAGCTTAGCGGGAATGAACACCGGGGAGCTGTTTTTT.

This clonotype has just a few counts. This may arise from a read error, as a much more abundant clone is one base away. The V and J genes are TRBV25-1 and TRBJ1-3; 7 bases match TRBD1. The CDR3 loop spans 14 amino acids. The ends lost 5 bases at V and 2 bases at J; junction bases unmatched: 3. CDR1 and CDR2 (germline): MGHDK, SYGVNS. In nucleotides, the CDR3 is TGTGCCAGCAGTTCGACAGGGACTGGAAACACCATATATTTT. Its protein is CASSSTGTGNTIYF.

In its sample, this clonotype was seen many times. The chain carries TRBV10-3 and TRBJ1-2; 7 bases align to TRBD1. The CDR3 has 13 amino acids. The J segment lost 5 bases and the V segment lost 6 bases, leaving 6 bases of the junction unmatched. The germline gives CDR1 ENHRY, CDR2 SYGVKD. CDR3 residues: CAISDTGAYGYTF. CDR3 in DNA: TGTGCCATCAGCGACACAGGGGCGTATGGCTACACCTTC.

This clonotype was counted only a few times. The V gene is TRBV7-6, the J gene TRBJ1-4; D ambiguous. V gave up 5 bases and J gave up 7 bases, with 8 bases separating them. The V gene's germline CDR1 is SGHVS and CDR2 FNYEAQ. The CDR3 consists of 12 residues. CDR3 amino acids: CASSRGAEKLFF. The CDR3 DNA reads as TGTGCCAGCAGCCGAGGAGCTGAAAAACTGTTTTTT.

Comments on this clonotype: Lacking the conserved final phenylalanine or tryptophan, this CDR3 likely reflects a read error. The DNA is omitted, as the CDR3 cannot be located on it reliably, and the CDR3 follows TCRdb's listing. The V gene is TRBV2, the J gene TRBJ2-5; TRBD2, the table's D call, lacks a check against the DNA. Germline V CDR1 and CDR2: SNHLY, FYNNEI. The CDR3 is 17 residues long, counting both termini. The CDR3 here is CASSGKTELEGCWRKDK.

With respect to this clonotype: At one end the junction does not follow the germline gene, possibly because of a read error. The CDR3 region has the DNA TGTGCCAGCAGCCTCAGCACAGATAAGCAGTATTTT. Residues: CASSLSTDKQYF. The V and J genes are TRBV7-2 and TRBJ2-3, with D uncertain. Germline-derived CDR1 and CDR2 are SGHTA and FQGNSA. The CDR3 length is 12 residues.

The chain couples TRBV24-1 to TRBJ1-1, with D maybe TRBD1 (6 bases). Trimming stripped 3 bases from V and 6 bases from J, with 13 bases between. Germline lookup yields CDR1 KGHDR and CDR2 SFDVKD. The CDR3 is made up of 14 amino acids. The DNA of the CDR3 is TGTGCCACCAGTGATAGCACAGGGTACCCTGAAGCTTTCTTT. Its protein product is CATSDSTGYPEAFF.

The gene calls are TRBV20-1 and TRBJ2-7; 8 bases align to TRBD1. Germline V gene data show CDR1 as DFQATT and CDR2 as SNEGSKA (reference sequence). The CDR3 runs 14 residues. J was trimmed by 2 bases and V by 4 bases; bases with no gene match: 7. CDR3 coding DNA: TGCAGTGCTACCGACAGGGGTGTTACCTACGAGCAGTACTTC. It encodes CSATDRGVTYEQYF.

The table lists this clonotype with a few counts. This sequence joins TRBV20-1 and TRBJ1-6, with unresolved D. There are 12 residues in the CDR3. From germline, CDR1 is DFQATT and CDR2 SNEGSKA (reference sequence). V was clipped by 2 bases and J by 7 bases, with 6 bases between them. The CDR3 region is CSARLANSPLHF. In DNA, the CDR3 is TGCAGTGCTAGATTGGCAAATTCACCCCTCCACTTT.

Many counts were recorded for this clonotype. The J gene is TRBJ2-2, the V gene TRBV10-3; the D gene is possibly TRBD2 (6 bases). Germline CDR1 reads ENHRY; CDR2 reads SYGVKD. The CDR3 totals 15 residues. V dropped 3 bases and J dropped 4 bases, with 12 bases sitting between them. The CDR3 is CAISEGTAGTGELFF. As DNA, the CDR3 is TGTGCCATCAGTGAAGGAACAGCGGGCACCGGGGAGCTGTTTTTT.

As for this clonotype: A much larger clone sits a single nucleotide away, making a read error possible. The chain is built from TRBV20-1 and TRBJ1-2; D gene ambiguous. This CDR3 comprises 12 residues. V was clipped by 3 bases and J by 0 bases, with 5 bases between them. Germline lookup yields CDR1 DFQATT and CDR2 SNEGSKA (reference sequence). The CDR3 nucleotides are TGCAGTGCTAGTCGGTCTAACTATGGCTACACCTTC. Translated: CSASRSNYGYTF.

DNA for the CDR3: TGTGCCAGCAGCTTTCGGGGGGTGAACGAGCAGTACTTC. Translating it yields CASSFRGVNEQYF. The chain links TRBV7-9 to TRBJ2-7, with 7 bases identical to TRBD2. The CDR3 runs 13 residues. Germline V gene sequence: CDR1 SEHNR, CDR2 FQNEAQ (reference sequence). The trim removed 3 bases at V and 5 bases at J, leaving 4 bases unmatched.

In DNA, the CDR3 is TGTGCCAGCAGCCAGGGGGACAGCGCTGAAGCTTTCTTT. It translates to CASSQGDSAEAFF. The V gene is TRBV7-2, the J gene TRBJ1-1, with TRBD1 matching 7 bases. This CDR3 has 13 residues. From germline, CDR1 is SGHTA and CDR2 FQGNSA. After removal of 5 bases from V and 6 bases from J, the junction contained 6 bases not matched to a gene.

The chain is built from TRBV7-6 and TRBJ2-7; D call uncertain. Germline values: CDR1 SGHVS, CDR2 FNYEAQ. The length of the CDR3 is 15 residues. Trimming removed 3 bases at V and 4 bases at J, with 16 bases between. DNA of the CDR3: TGTGCCAGCAGCTTGGGCCGCGTAGGGCCATACGAGCAGTACTTC. Translation gives CASSLGRVGPYEQYF.

The chain combines TRBV10-3 with TRBJ1-4; D not resolved. The V end was cut by 10 bases, the J end by 3 bases, with 21 bases between. The CDR3 sequence is 16 residues long. Germline V gene lookup returns CDR1 ENHRY and CDR2 SYGVKD. As DNA, the CDR3 is TGTGCCAGCAGCTTAAGTGGAGAGGCGGCTAATGAAAAACTGTTTTTT. Its protein is CASSLSGEAANEKLFF.

There are many counts of this clonotype. The chain is built from TRBV7-8 and TRBJ1-4; D is unclear. V lost 7 bases to trimming and J lost 5 bases, with 8 bases between them. This CDR3 is built from 12 residues. The germline gives CDR1 SGHVS, CDR2 FQNEAQ. CDR3 bases: TGTGCCAGCACCCTCACCAATGAAAAACTGTTTTTT. The encoded protein is CASTLTNEKLFF.

The chain combines TRBV12-3 or TRBV12-4 with TRBJ2-3; possibly TRBD2 for D (5 bases). V was trimmed by 5 bases and J by 6 bases, leaving 15 bases between them. The CDR3 consists of 14 residues. CDR3 loop: CASSLAGGRDTQYF. The CDR3 region has the DNA TGTGCCAGCAGTCTCGCCGGAGGCCGGGATACGCAGTATTTT.

The V call is TRBV20-1, the J call TRBJ2-7; no clear D gene. Trimming pared 1 base from V and 3 bases from J, leaving 16 bases between. In germline, CDR1 is DFQATT, CDR2 SNEGSKA (reference sequence). The CDR3 totals 15 residues. The CDR3, as DNA: TGCAGTGCTAGAGTCGTTTCGACAAACGGCTACGAGCAGTACTTC. Residues: CSARVVSTNGYEQYF.